This TCR beta chain comes out of a study of neoadjuvant anti-PD-1 for oral cavity cancer. Study as a whole: Patients mostly received three to four biweekly nivolumab doses at 3 mg/kg before surgery. Study results and caveats: Non-responders to neoadjuvant nivolumab had significantly more clonal PBMC T cells than responders.

CDR3 length: 15 amino acids. Germline V gene lookup returns CDR1 SGHDT and CDR2 YYEEEE. V was clipped by 4 bases and J by 2 bases, with 13 bases between them. Comments on this clone: The antigen remains unidentified.

TCRdb's table, derived via immunoSEQ multiplex PCR, lists solely in-frame clones and lacks some. Of more than 25,000 clones in the sample, about 80% were seen once. Time point described: after neoadjuvant nivolumab, at surgical resection. Analysis of PBMCs was direct, with no culture step. V gene TRBV5-6 combines with J gene TRBJ1-3, with D possibly TRBD1 on 5 matching bases. Sequenced material: PBMCs, taken after nivolumab (anti-PD-1) treatment. The clonotype comes from a person between 40 and 85 years old with oral cavity squamous cell carcinoma. This CDR3 is CASSPVGGAGNTIYF. The CDR3 nucleotides read TGTGCCAGCAGCCCCGTCGGGGGTGCTGGAAACACCATATATTTT. Looking up the rest from reference TRBV5-6 and TRBJ1-3 gives the full variable domain: DAGVTQSPTHLIKTRGQQVTLRCSPKSGHDTVSWYQQALGQGPQFIFQYYEEEERQRGNFPDRFSGHQFPNYSSELNVNALLLGDSALYLCASSPVGGAGNTIYFGEGSWLTVV.